This TCR beta chain originates from a study of blood T cell repertoires in COVID-19. About the study: Sites in the United States, Italy and Spain provided acute and convalescent COVID-19 samples. PBMCs, B-cell-depleted T cells, or T cells provided the cDNA or gDNA that made up the material.

Regarding this clone: An end of the junction differs from the germline gene, which may be a read error.

CDR1 and CDR2 (germline): MNHEY, SMNVEV (reference sequence). This CDR3 spans 15 amino acids. In the authors' methods: Quantification of nucleated cells was approximated via reference gene primer amplification. Only in-frame clones appear in the TCRdb table, and some are missing; sequencing was by immunoSEQ multiplex PCR. V and J calls and clone size are copied from that table; D and trimming were computed from the DNA. This sample has about 58,000 clones, with about four fifths found just once. This chain connects TRBV27 to TRBJ2-1, with TRBD2 identical over 7 bases. This receptor was identified in a human donor in a cohort sampled during active COVID-19. Source material: peripheral blood. CDR3 protein: CASSLGTNSHNEQFF. Here the CDR3 DNA reads TGTGCCAGCAGTTTAGGGACTAACTCCCACAATGAGCAGTTCTTC.